The following is a TCR beta chain sequence with its context. The antigen this receptor binds is unknown. Base qualities are not provided; no much larger clone lies one nucleotide away. The sample's time point label, decoded: blood from clinic visit 5 months post-surgery; TSC patient then seizure free. The surgery cases showing the highest brain T cell transcript signatures were chosen for TCR beta chain sequencing of brain tissue and, when available, of blood. Before surgery, the patients had been given at least one anti-epileptic drug. TCR-sequenced patients were children with drug-resistant epilepsy due to tuberous sclerosis complex, focal cortical dysplasia, Rasmussen encephalitis or hemimegalencephaly. The Monarch genomic DNA purification kit was used to extract bulk genomic DNA from unsorted brain tissue and from whole blood. The immunoSEQ assay was used to generate TCR beta chain sequences from genomic DNA. The original pipeline was this. CDR3 sequences not starting with the conserved framework cysteine at position 104 were manually removed. To get clonality, the normalized Shannon's Diversity Index was subtracted from one, giving values from 0 (maximal diversity) to 1 (oligoclonal). To check whether a given CDR3 had different frequencies in two samples, for example brain versus blood, chi-squared comparison-of-proportions tests were used. Public clonotypes were found through immuneACCESS searches, while the VDJdb browser was used to judge similarity to known antiviral clonotypes. TCRdb carries this immuneACCESS record with in-frame sequences only. Its versions omit some clonotypes, under half of them owing to an unresolved V gene in the studies checked, with the rest unexplained. V and J calls and clone size are given by that table; D and trimming were obtained from the DNA. The sample yields approximately 330,000 clones; about 93% were counted once. Around 5% of the sample lies in the top ten.

The data were obtained in a study of brain T cells in children with intractable seizures (dated by TCRdb to about 2021). For the study in its entirety: As a first screen for immune gene transcripts, resected brain tissue from roughly 57 pediatric epilepsy surgery cases was run on a NanoString immunology panel. Of the roughly 12 selected surgery cases, pre-surgery blood was also sequenced for eight, so four had brain tissue only.

Overall study outcomes, separate from this receptor: Viral specificity was inferred solely from CDR3 sequence similarity, and the HCMV serostatus of the patients was not known. Because sequencing depth differed between pre- and post-surgery blood, the absence of clones from the pre-surgery sample may reflect undersampling.

Source: peripheral blood, taken roughly 5 months after surgery. This clonotype was sampled from a boy under two years old with tuberous sclerosis and intractable seizures.

The encoded CDR3 is CASSLVAGGPNEQFF. The DNA reads as follows: TGTGCCAGCAGTTTGGTGGCGGGAGGGCCTAATGAGCAGTTCTTC. This sequence uses TRBV27 and TRBJ2-1; TRBD2 agrees with 9 junctional bases. From V the trimming removes 3 bases and from J it removes 7 bases, while the gene matches leave 7 bases of the junction unaccounted for. Including the terminal cysteine and phenylalanine, the CDR3 comprises 15 residues. The read is trimmed to its CDR3 DNA, 45 bases read in frame from base 1. CDR1 and CDR2, per the germline V gene (reference sequence), are MNHEY and SMNVEV.